This T cell receptor beta chain was identified in a study of human T cells and chemical hapten exposure. About the study: Predominantly women, the patients had alopecia areata, totalis or universalis.

V was trimmed by 4 bases and J by 5 bases, leaving 18 bases between them. Germline values: CDR1 MNHEY, CDR2 SVGEGT. The CDR3 has 16 residues. Time point denoted: pre-sensitization, week 0. Treatment meaning: therapeutic diphenylcyclopropenone sensitization with weekly scalp DPC. Using its own MiXCR run on the RACE reads, TCRdb lists one record per CDR3 protein. The table includes approximately 260,000 distinct CDR3 sequences, 8.6% detected once. Specimen: whole blood, collected in connection with sensitization to the hapten diphenylcyclopropenone (DPC). The clonotype was recovered from a woman between 40 and 55 years old with alopecia areata. Some clones in this sample may be carry-over from other donors' samples. The chain recombines TRBV6-2 or TRBV6-3 with TRBJ1-5; no clear D gene. CDR3 in DNA: TGTGCCAGCAGTTCCACCCGCGTGAGGGCTTATCAGCCCCAGCATTTT. Protein product: CASSSTRVRAYQPQHF.